The T cell receptor (beta chain) described here comes from a study of post-analysis software for immune sequencing data. Tagging with unique molecular identifiers was a feature of the TCR beta cDNA libraries. TCRdb recomputed calls from the PCR reads with MiXCR, one row per CDR3 protein. The sample records about 770,000 distinct CDR3 sequences, around 42% being singletons. This clonotype came up a few times. Its antigen is unknown. General observations from the study: Controls had lower frequencies than patients of 4 or 5 TRBV segments, which included TRBV5-6, TRBV5-1 and TRBV20-1.

This CDR3 has 13 amino acids. Germline V CDR1 and CDR2: SQVTM, ANQGSEA. Sequencing was done on a sample of blood. This chain uses TRBV29-1 with TRBJ2-4; 9 positions agree with TRBD2. The DNA end is a closer match to TRBJ2-7, so the J assignment may be wrong. The source of this sequence is a girl aged 10 to 17 with multiple sclerosis. In DNA form, the CDR3 reads TGCAGCGTTACGGCTAGCGGGATCTACGAGCAGTACTTC. As protein: CSVTASGIYEQYF.